The rows below give T cell receptor beta chains drawn from one sample of a study of T cell responses to AZD1222 COVID-19 vaccine. Clones were read by immunoSEQ multiplex PCR, and TCRdb kept only the in-frame ones, dropping some. Among more than 95,000 clones listed, 85% to 95% were seen once. The material was peripheral blood, obtained on day 0 of AZD1222 vaccination. The receptors derive from an adult in good health. Each CDR3 is given with its conserved first and last residue. The order of the fields is V gene, J gene, D gene, CDR3 protein, CDR3 DNA. D genes are given only for firm matches.

>TRBV28|TRBJ1-1|-
CASSRLLRPGKNTEAFF
TGTGCCAGCAGTCGCTTGTTGCGCCCAGGGAAGAACACTGAAGCTTTCTTT
>TRBV12-5|TRBJ1-1|-
CASGPRMNTEAFF
TGTGCTAGTGGACCCCGAATGAACACTGAAGCTTTCTTT
>TRBV27|TRBJ2-7|TRBD2
CASSQREGSYEQYF
TGTGCCAGCAGTCAGCGGGAGGGCTCCTACGAGCAGTACTTC
>TRBV2|TRBJ2-1|TRBD2
CASKGPGLVNNEQFF
TGTGCCAGCAAGGGGCCGGGACTAGTCAACAATGAGCAGTTCTTC
>TRBV19|TRBJ2-1|-
CASSIALELGSYNEQFF
TGTGCCAGTAGTATCGCGCTCGAGCTCGGCTCCTACAATGAGCAGTTCTTC
>TRBV19|TRBJ2-7|TRBD2
CASGRGRDYEQYF
TGTGCCAGTGGGAGGGGCAGGGACTACGAGCAGTACTTC
>TRBV2|TRBJ2-5|-
CASHTVQETQYF
TGTGCCAGCCACACGGTCCAAGAGACCCAGTACTTC
>TRBV18|TRBJ1-1|-
CASSPSVMNTEAFF
TGTGCCAGCTCACCGAGCGTTATGAACACTGAAGCTTTCTTT
>TRBV11-2|TRBJ2-7|TRBD1
CASSSRPGTGTYEQYF
TGTGCCAGCAGTTCAAGACCCGGGACAGGGACCTACGAGCAGTACTTC
>TRBV9|TRBJ1-4|-
CASSGDGGEEKLFF
TGTGCCAGCAGCGGTGATGGCGGAGAGGAAAAACTGTTTTTT
>TRBV9|TRBJ2-7|-
CASSPSLGFSYEQYF
TGTGCCAGCAGCCCCAGTTTAGGGTTCTCCTACGAGCAGTACTTC
>TRBV7-9|TRBJ1-5|-
CASSLADTPQHF
TGTGCCAGCAGCTTGGCAGATACTCCCCAGCATTTT
>TRBV6-5|TRBJ2-2|-
CASSYSEFTGELFF
TGTGCCAGCAGTTACTCGGAGTTCACCGGGGAGCTGTTTTTT
>TRBV27|TRBJ2-2|-
CASSQYRVVAGELFF
TGTGCCAGCAGCCAATACAGGGTCGTGGCCGGGGAGCTGTTTTTT
>TRBV5-8|TRBJ1-1|TRBD1
CASSLGELQGDTEAFF
TGTGCCAGCAGCTTGGGAGAATTACAGGGGGACACTGAAGCTTTCTTT
>TRBV27|TRBJ1-5|-
CASRPSRTDQPQHF
TGTGCCAGCAGGCCCTCTCGGACAGACCAGCCCCAGCATTTT
>TRBV5-8|TRBJ2-7|-
CASSGGRIDYEQYF
TGTGCCAGCAGCGGGGGGAGAATAGACTACGAGCAGTACTTC